The next 20 T cell receptor beta chains were all read from a single sample in a study of blood T cell repertoires in COVID-19. Sequencing used immunoSEQ multiplex PCR; TCRdb keeps in-frame clones, though not all of them. The sample includes about 230,000 clones, 83% seen only once; the top ten take under 3%. The specimen sequenced was peripheral blood. The receptors here all came from a woman in her seventies with active or convalescent COVID-19.

The sample holds one count of this clone. This sequence joins TRBV29-1 and TRBJ2-3; TRBD1 matches at 11 bases. Looked up from germline, CDR1 is SQVTM and CDR2 is ANQGSEA. The CDR3 length is 13 residues. With V trimmed by 6 bases and J by 7 bases, 6 bases remained unmatched. The CDR3 coding sequence is TGCAGCGTCGGACAGGGGGCGTTTAATACGCAGTATTTT. Amino acid sequence: CSVGQGAFNTQYF.

The chain joins TRBV18 to TRBJ2-1; 8 nucleotides line up with TRBD2. Germline-derived CDR1 and CDR2 are KGHSH and LQKENI. The CDR3 has 17 amino acids. V lost 2 bases and J lost 10; bases outside the gene matches: 16. The DNA for the CDR3 is TGTGCCAGCTCACCAATCGGGGGGGCTAGGGACCCTAGAGAGCAGTTCTTC. Protein product: CASSPIGGARDPREQFF.

The chain couples TRBV7-9 to TRBJ2-1; D remains unclear. This CDR3 has 15 amino acids. V was shortened by 5 bases and J by 0 bases, with 11 bases between the two germline ends. CDR1 is SEHNR and CDR2 is FQNEAQ in the germline V gene (reference sequence). The CDR3 nucleotides read TGTGCCAGCAGCGGTAGCTCGAGCTCCTACAATGAGCAGTTCTTC. This gives the protein CASSGSSSSYNEQFF.

The chain carries TRBV15 and TRBJ2-2; D uncertain. The V and J ends lost 8 bases and 1 base respectively, with 11 bases between them. Germline V lookup: CDR1 LNHNV, CDR2 YYDKDF (reference sequence). The length of the CDR3 is 14 residues. Here the CDR3 DNA reads TGTGCCACCTCGTCGCACAGGAACACCGGGGAGCTGTTTTTT. It yields the protein CATSSHRNTGELFF.

This clone showed up just a few times. The chain employs TRBV7-9 and TRBJ1-1; D is unresolved. V lost 1 base and J lost 3, with 9 bases in between. The germline V gene has CDR1 SEHNR and CDR2 FQNEAQ (reference sequence). This CDR3 has 14 amino acids. The CDR3 DNA is TGTGCCAGCAGCTTAGTGGGTGAGGACACTGAAGCTTTCTTT. Residues: CASSLVGEDTEAFF.

As concerns this clone: Its ends do not fully match the called genes, so a read error is possible. The chain couples TRBV24-1 to TRBJ1-5; D is perhaps TRBD1 (6 bases). Germline CDR1 KGHDR, CDR2 SFDVKD. This CDR3 is built from 12 residues. This CDR3 is CATSDPGGQADF. The CDR3 bases are TGTGCCACCAGTGACCCGGGGGGGCAGGCGGATTTT.

The chain employs TRBV19 and TRBJ2-7, with 10 bases aligning to TRBD1. V was pared by 6 bases and J by 1 base, with 6 bases of the junction left unmatched. Germline CDR1 and CDR2: LNHDA and SQIVND (reference sequence). The CDR3 has 15 amino acids. The CDR3: CASRFRDRGSYEQYF. The CDR3, as DNA: TGTGCCAGTAGATTCCGGGACAGGGGTTCCTACGAGCAGTACTTC.

This chain uses TRBV18 with TRBJ1-2; D is possibly TRBD1 (5 bases). Germline-derived CDR1 and CDR2 are KGHSH and LQKENI. V lost 2 bases to trimming and J lost 6 bases, with 16 bases between them. The CDR3 extends over 15 amino acids. CDR3: CASSPFPARVDGYTF. The CDR3 nucleotides are TGTGCCAGCTCACCATTCCCGGCCAGGGTGGATGGCTACACCTTC. The full variable domain, with the rest looked up from reference TRBV18 and TRBJ1-2, is NAGVMQNPRHLVRRRGQEARLRCSPMKGHSHVYWYRQLPEEGLKFMVYLQKENIIDESGMPKERFSAEFPKEGPSILRIQQVVRGDSAAYFCASSPFPARVDGYTFGSGTRLTVV.

J is TRBJ2-5 and V is TRBV29-1, with unresolved D. The V end lost 6 bases, the J end lost 5 bases, and 16 bases lay between the germline ends. CDR1 is SQVTM and CDR2 is ANQGSEA in the germline V gene. CDR3 length equals 13 residues. The CDR3: CSVGPRVSETQYF. CDR3 DNA sequence: TGCAGCGTGGGCCCCCGGGTTTCGGAGACCCAGTACTTC.

This chain joins TRBV11-2 and TRBJ2-7; the D is unclear. This CDR3 contains 14 residues. V gave up 5 bases and J gave up 3 bases, with 14 bases separating them. Germline V gives CDR1 SGHAT, CDR2 FQNNGV. The CDR3 nucleotides read TGTGCCAGCAGCAGCTCCCGATCCGGCTACGAGCAGTACTTC. Translated: CASSSSRSGYEQYF.

The table lists this clone with many counts. The chain employs TRBV6-1 and TRBJ1-1; D gene ambiguous. With 1 base removed from V and 8 bases from J, the gap between germline ends came to 11 bases. The germline CDR1 and CDR2 sequences are MNHNS and SASEGT. CDR3 length: 13 residues. CDR3: CASSEVVAREAFF. The CDR3 region has the DNA TGTGCCAGCAGTGAAGTAGTAGCGAGGGAAGCTTTCTTT.

V and J are TRBV7-3 and TRBJ1-3; 7 nucleotides match TRBD1. Germline V gene data show CDR1 as SGHTA and CDR2 as FQGTGA. This CDR3 is built from 16 residues. Unmatched junction bases numbered 8, after V lost 5 bases and J lost 1 base. This CDR3 reads CASSLTMTGSGNTIYF. The CDR3 coding sequence is TGTGCCAGCAGCCTCACCATGACAGGGTCTGGAAACACCATATATTTT. The variable domain in full, with the rest retrieved from reference TRBV7-3 and TRBJ1-3, is GAGVSQTPSNKVTEKGKYVELRCDPISGHTALYWYRQSLGQGPEFLIYFQGTGAADDSGLPNDRFFAVRPEGSVSTLKIQRTERGDSAVYLCASSLTMTGSGNTIYFGEGSWLTVV.

The rearrangement joins TRBV6-5 to TRBJ2-1; 7 nucleotides align to TRBD1. The germline V gene encodes CDR1 MNHEY and CDR2 SVGAGI. V shed 4 bases, J shed 3 bases, and the junction held 9 bases outside the gene matches. CDR3 length: 16 residues. The CDR3 spells CASSFFGTASYNEQFF. The CDR3 DNA sequence: TGTGCCAGCAGTTTCTTCGGGACAGCTAGCTACAATGAGCAGTTCTTC.

This rearrangement joins TRBV9 to TRBJ2-1; TRBD1 matches 9 bases. The CDR3 is 14 amino acids. Germline V gene sequence: CDR1 SGDLS, CDR2 YYNGEE. V lost 3 bases to trimming and J lost 7 bases; unmatched junction nucleotides: 5. Written as DNA, the CDR3 is TGTGCCAGCAGCGGCCGGGACAGGGTGAATGAGCAGTTCTTC. Translating it yields CASSGRDRVNEQFF.

This chain links TRBV5-1 with TRBJ1-4; TRBD1 matches 8 bases. Germline CDR1 is SGHRS and CDR2 is YFSETQ. With 7 bases clipped from V and 4 bases from J, the junction kept 6 bases outside the gene matches. The CDR3 contains 14 residues. In DNA, the CDR3 is TGCGCCAGCCGCCCGACAGGGGATAATGAAAAACTGTTTTTT. Amino acid sequence: CASRPTGDNEKLFF.

The rearrangement joins TRBV7-3 to TRBJ2-1; maybe TRBD1 (6 bases). Germline-derived CDR1 and CDR2 are SGHTA and FQGTGA. The CDR3 contains 14 residues. The V gene lost 5 bases and the J gene lost 8 bases, with 16 bases spanning the gap. For the CDR3, the DNA is TGTGCCAGCAGCCCGGGACGCGAGGGGGATGAGCAGTTCTTC. This sequence encodes CASSPGREGDEQFF.

This chain joins TRBV11-2 and TRBJ2-3, with TRBD2 matching over 10 bases. This CDR3 spans 17 amino acids. Germline V CDR1 and CDR2: SGHAT, FQNNGV. Trimming cost V 3 bases and J 0 bases; bases outside gene matches: 6. The CDR3 nucleotides read TGTGCCAGCAGCTTTACTAGCGGGAACCCGAGCACAGATACGCAGTATTTT. This codes for CASSFTSGNPSTDTQYF.

The genes are TRBV5-4 and TRBJ1-1; 8 nucleotides agree with TRBD1. Germline values: CDR1 SGHNT, CDR2 YYREEE (reference sequence). The CDR3 is made up of 14 amino acids. V trimming: 6 bases; J trimming: 3 bases; junction bases outside the gene matches: 7. CDR3 in amino acids: CASTAGQGDTEAFF. CDR3 DNA: TGTGCCAGCACCGCCGGACAGGGTGACACTGAAGCTTTCTTT.

This chain joins TRBV25-1 and TRBJ1-1, with a tentative D call TRBD1 (5 bases). V dropped 9 bases and J dropped 1 base, with 12 bases sitting between them. Germline assignment: CDR1 MGHDK and CDR2 SYGVNS. This CDR3 is built from 13 residues. CDR3 region: CASGPGPNTEAFF. The CDR3 region has the DNA TGTGCCAGTGGCCCAGGGCCGAACACTGAAGCTTTCTTT.

The V and J genes are TRBV12-3 or TRBV12-4 and TRBJ1-2; TRBD1 matches 8 bases. The CDR3 has 13 residues. The V gene end was trimmed by 3 bases and the J gene end by 8 bases; junction bases not matched to a gene: 5. The CDR3 region is CASSLLRGQGYTF. The DNA for the CDR3 is TGTGCCAGCAGTTTGCTCAGGGGGCAAGGCTACACCTTC.